One and the same sample provided the 2 T cell receptor beta chains below, sequenced in a study of T cell repertoires in cytomegalovirus infection. TCRdb itself ran the reads through MiXCR, one entry per CDR3 protein. The sample lists 210,000 or so distinct CDR3 sequences; approximately 6.7% were seen once. The material sequenced was PBMCs. Receptor source: a human donor in good health (CMV status not recorded). Some clones in this sample may be carry-over from other donors' samples.

This clonotype was seen at least ten times. This chain connects TRBV20-1 to TRBJ1-1; weak D call: TRBD1 (5 bases). The CDR3 contains 14 residues. CDR1 DFQATT and CDR2 SNEGSKA come from the germline V gene (reference sequence). V shed 1 base and J shed 4 bases, with 13 bases lying between them. The CDR3 reads CSARVSTGFTEAFF. The DNA for the CDR3 is TGCAGTGCTAGAGTAAGTACAGGATTCACTGAAGCTTTCTTT.

This clonotype was detected ten times or more. The CDR3: CAIREDRATEAFF. The CDR3 DNA follows: TGTGCCATCAGGGAAGACAGGGCCACTGAAGCTTTCTTT. The gene calls are TRBV10-3 and TRBJ1-1, with 7 bases lining up with TRBD1. The CDR3 is 13 amino acids. The trim removed 6 bases at V and 4 bases at J, leaving 5 bases unmatched. Germline-derived CDR1 and CDR2 are ENHRY and SYGVKD.